This TCR beta chain was recovered during a study of T-cell memory formation after mild COVID-19. TCRdb ran MiXCR on the 5' RACE reads and lists one entry per CDR3 protein. This sample yields around 200,000 distinct CDR3 sequences, of which around 27% are seen a single time; approximately 10% belongs to the top ten. Note on this clonotype: Its antigen is not identified.

This CDR3 has 16 residues. Germline-derived CDR1 and CDR2 are SGHVS and FNYEAQ. V was clipped by 1 base and J by 0 bases, with 10 bases between them. Whole-study findings and limits: The main location of contracting CD4+ clones was CM and EM, and that of contracting CD8+ clones was EMRA. Clones that shrank (day 15 to 85) were balanced CD4/CD8, whereas later expanders leaned CD4+.

The rearrangement links TRBV7-6 to TRBJ1-3; D gene uncertain. The TCR originated in an adult woman who had mild COVID-19 (a few samples of this study predate the infection). Cell type and time point are not known. Material: PBMCs or a T cell subset sorted from them (not recorded which). DNA for the CDR3: TGTGCCAGCAGCTTAGACGCTCCGAGCTCTGGAAACACCATATATTTT. This codes for CASSLDAPSSGNTIYF. Full variable domain (rest looked up from reference TRBV7-6 and TRBJ1-3): GAGVSQSPRYKVTKRGQDVALRCDPISGHVSLYWYRQALGQGPEFLTYFNYEAQQDKSGLPNDRFSAERPEGSISTLTIQRTEQRDSAMYRCASSLDAPSSGNTIYFGEGSWLTVV.